The rows below give T cell receptor beta chains drawn from one sample of a study of identical twins. TCRdb fed the 5' RACE reads into MiXCR, producing one record per CDR3 protein. The top ten hold roughly 14% of the sample, which has some 730,000 distinct CDR3 sequences, 15% to 20% seen once. This same sample was also part of a study on T cells expressing NK-cell markers.

Sequenced material: PBMCs. The receptor set was obtained from a woman aged 18-29 years in good health. Each CDR3 is given with its conserved first and last residue. A D gene is named only where the DNA matches it firmly. Size is omitted from some rows. Given values are once, few, many or a class for expanded clones.

>TRBJ2-7|.|TRBD2|TRBV7-9
TGTGCCAGCAGCTGGACTAGCGGGGATATTAACTCCTACGAGCAGTACTTC
CASSWTSGDINSYEQYF
>TRBJ2-1|few|.|TRBV3-1
TGTGCCAGCAGCCAAGGTCTAGCAGATGAGCAGTTCTTC
CASSQGLADEQFF
>TRBJ1-1|.|.|TRBV12-3/TRBV12-4
TGTGCCAGCAGTCCGACCGGGACATACTACACTGAAGCTTTCTTT
CASSPTGTYYTEAFF
>TRBJ2-3|few|.|TRBV20-1
TGCAGTGCTGGCCATGAAGCTTTAGTTAATACGCAGTATTTT
CSAGHEALVNTQYF
>TRBJ2-5|few|TRBD2|TRBV7-8
TGTGCCAGCAGTCAAAAGCGGGGAGGGCTAAGAGAGACCCAGTACTTC
CASSQKRGGLRETQYF
>TRBJ2-6|many|.|TRBV6-2/TRBV6-3
TGTGCCAGCAGTTGGGACTCTGGGGCCAACGTCCTGACTTTC
CASSWDSGANVLTF
>TRBJ1-6|few|.|TRBV9
TGTGCCAGCAGCCTAACCACTGGGGGGGCCCGGTCTTCACCCCTCCACTTT
CASSLTTGGARSSPLHF
>TRBJ2-2|many|.|TRBV6-1
TGTGCCAGCAGTCCCGGACCCGGGAGCGGGGAGCTGTTTTTT
CASSPGPGSGELFF
>TRBJ1-1|few|.|TRBV12-3/TRBV12-4
TGTGCCAGCAGGGCCTCGAACACTGAAGCTTTCTTT
CASRASNTEAFF
>TRBJ2-1|.|.|TRBV5-1
TGCGCCAGCAGCTTGCGGGGCACGGGAGATGAGCAGTTCTTC
CASSLRGTGDEQFF
>TRBJ2-3|.|.|TRBV5-1
TGCGCCAGCAGCTTGGCCGCCCGTGGGGCCTCAGATACGCAGTATTTT
CASSLAARGASDTQYF
>TRBJ2-7|few|TRBD2|TRBV11-3
TGTGCCTCCGGGGCTAGCGGGGGGCTCGAGCAGTACTTC
CASGASGGLEQYF
>TRBJ1-5|.|TRBD1|TRBV4-3
TGCGCCAGCAGCCGAGAAGGGGGCGTCAATCAGCCCCAGCATTTT
CASSREGGVNQPQHF
>TRBJ2-1|.|.|TRBV7-2
TGTGCCAGCAGCTTAGGGACTTTCTCCTACAATGAGCAGTTCTTC
CASSLGTFSYNEQFF
>TRBJ2-7|many|TRBD1|TRBV5-1
TGCGCCAGCAGTGCCGGGACAGTGACTCTGGAGCAGTACTTC
CASSAGTVTLEQYF
>TRBJ2-3|few|.|TRBV11-3
TGTGCCAGCAGCGTCGGGACGGGCACAGATACGCAGTATTTT
CASSVGTGTDTQYF
>TRBJ2-3|.|.|TRBV6-2/TRBV6-3
TGTGCCAGCGAGGGACTCCACACAGATACGCAGTATTTT
CASEGLHTDTQYF
>TRBJ1-1|.|.|TRBV20-1
TGCAGTGCTCCGTGGAGGGAGAACACTGAAGCTTTCTTT
CSAPWRENTEAFF
>TRBJ2-2|few|.|TRBV24-1
TGTGCCACCAGTGATTTGCCCAGCCCCGGTGGGACCGGGGAGCTGTTTTTT
CATSDLPSPGGTGELFF
>TRBJ2-7|few|.|TRBV10-3
TGTGCCATCAGTGTCGAAAGGCGCTACGAGCAGTACTTC
CAISVERRYEQYF
>TRBJ1-2|.|.|TRBV5-1
TGCGCCAGCAGCCCTGACACGAGGGCTAACTATGGCTACACCTTC
CASSPDTRANYGYTF
>TRBJ2-3|few|.|TRBV15
TGTGCCACCAGCAGACAAGAAGATACGCAGTATTTT
CATSRQEDTQYF
>TRBJ2-1|few|TRBD2|TRBV5-6
TGTGCCGCGGGGGGGGGCTCCTACAATGAGCAGTTCTTC
CAAGGGSYNEQFF
>TRBJ2-2|.|.|TRBV12-3/TRBV12-4
TGTGCCAGCGCGTACACCGGGGAGCTGTTTTTT
CASAYTGELFF
>TRBJ2-3|.|TRBD2|TRBV6-2/TRBV6-3
TGTGCCATCCATCCGGGGGGATCAAATACGCAGTATTTT
CAIHPGGSNTQYF
>TRBJ1-2|few|.|TRBV7-9
TGTGCCAGCAGCTCCGGGACACGAAGCCCCTATGGCTACACCTTC
CASSSGTRSPYGYTF
>TRBJ2-3|.|.|TRBV4-3
TGCGCCAGCAGCCAAGATCCAGCGAGAGGCCACGATACGCAGTATTTT
CASSQDPARGHDTQYF
>TRBJ2-3|few|.|TRBV5-1
TGCGCCAGCAGGGACGGAGGCACAGATACGCAGTATTTT
CASRDGGTDTQYF
>TRBJ1-6|.|TRBD1|TRBV6-5
TGTGCCAGCAGTTACTCGGGACAGTTGTCACCCCTCCACTTT
CASSYSGQLSPLHF
>TRBJ2-3|.|TRBD2|TRBV6-5
TGTGCCAGCAGTTATAGCGAGCGGGACACAGATACGCAGTATTTT
CASSYSERDTDTQYF
>TRBJ1-6|few|.|TRBV5-6
TGTGCCAGCAGCCGCACCGGGACCGCGAGGTCACCCCTCCACTTT
CASSRTGTARSPLHF
>TRBJ2-3|few|TRBD2|TRBV20-1
TGCAGTGTTCCTAGCGGGAGTGGAACAGATACGCAGTATTTT
CSVPSGSGTDTQYF
>TRBJ2-1|.|TRBD2|TRBV5-1
TGCGCCAGCAGCTCTTCGCGGGGGGGCCACAATGAGCAGTTCTTC
CASSSSRGGHNEQFF
>TRBJ1-2|.|TRBD1|TRBV27
TGTGCCAGCAGATATGCCCGACAGGGGAGATATGGCTACACCTTC
CASRYARQGRYGYTF
>TRBJ2-7|.|.|TRBV9
TGTGCCAGCAGCGTAGGGGGGACGAACCTCTACGAGCAGTACTTC
CASSVGGTNLYEQYF
>TRBJ2-5|.|.|TRBV20-1
TGCAGTGCTAGCTTACAGGGAGAGACCCAGTACTTC
CSASLQGETQYF
>TRBJ2-1|.|TRBD2|TRBV5-6
TGTGCCAGCAGCTTGGTATCGGGCGGGAGAGAGTTCTTC
CASSLVSGGREFF